Listed here are 15 T cell receptor beta chains from one sample, sequenced in a study of T cell changes during pregnancy in multiple sclerosis. Profiling relied on immunoSEQ multiplex PCR, and the TCRdb table lists in-frame clones only, not all of them. The sample gives roughly 59,000 clones, about 90% of which show up once; approximately 1.5% is in the top ten. This specimen was peripheral blood, taken in the third trimester of pregnancy. The receptors were sampled from a female donor in good health, enrolled as a control in a pregnancy study.

This rearrangement joins TRBV5-6 to TRBJ1-1; D not certain. Between the trimmed V and J ends, which lost 4 bases and 1 base, there was a span of 17 bases. Germline loops: CDR1 SGHDT, CDR2 YYEEEE. The CDR3 loop spans 16 amino acids. The CDR3 is CASSPSPTQPNTEAFF. DNA of the CDR3: TGTGCCAGCAGCCCCTCCCCAACTCAACCGAACACTGAAGCTTTCTTT.

This chain links TRBV18 with TRBJ2-1; D is perhaps TRBD1 (6 bases). The CDR3 extends over 15 amino acids. Trimming removed 4 bases at V and 5 bases at J, with 15 bases between. Looked up from germline, CDR1 is KGHSH and CDR2 is LQKENI. The CDR3 DNA reads TGTGCCAGCTCACGTTTTGGGCAGGGGAACAATGAGCAGTTCTTC. It yields the protein CASSRFGQGNNEQFF. Full variable domain (remainder filled in from reference TRBV18 and TRBJ2-1): NAGVMQNPRHLVRRRGQEARLRCSPMKGHSHVYWYRQLPEEGLKFMVYLQKENIIDESGMPKERFSAEFPKEGPSILRIQQVVRGDSAAYFCASSRFGQGNNEQFFGPGTRLTVL.

The gene calls are TRBV4-1 and TRBJ1-4; D remains ambiguous. Germline assignment: CDR1 MGHRA and CDR2 YSYEKL. This CDR3 region has 16 residues. V lost 1 base to trimming and J lost 2 bases, with 11 bases between them. The CDR3 sequence: CASSQAAEWTNEKLFF. DNA for the CDR3: TGCGCCAGCAGCCAAGCCGCGGAGTGGACTAATGAAAAACTGTTTTTT.

This chain links TRBV6-5 with TRBJ1-3, with 7 bases fitting TRBD1. Germline CDR1 and CDR2: MNHEY and SVGAGI. The CDR3 runs 13 residues. J lost 2 bases, V lost 6 bases, and 1 base had no gene match. The CDR3 bases are TGTGCCAGCAGGACAGGGACTGGAAACACCATATATTTT. Translated: CASRTGTGNTIYF.

CDR3 sequence reads: CASSVSGAANTGELFF. The CDR3 region has the DNA TGTGCCAGCAGCGTAAGCGGGGCAGCGAACACCGGGGAGCTGTTTTTT. This chain connects TRBV9 to TRBJ2-2; TRBD2 matches 7 bases. The trim removed 1 base at V and 0 bases at J, leaving 3 bases unmatched. Germline values: CDR1 SGDLS, CDR2 YYNGEE. The CDR3 extends over 16 amino acids. Supplemented by reference TRBV9 and TRBJ2-2, the full variable domain reads DSGVTQTPKHLITATGQRVTLRCSPRSGDLSVYWYQQSLDQGLQFLIQYYNGEERAKGNILERFSAQQFPDLHSELNLSSLELGDSALYFCASSVSGAANTGELFFGEGSRLTVL.

The J gene is TRBJ1-2, the V gene TRBV7-2; no firm D call. V was pared by 2 bases and J by 8 bases, with 15 bases between. The CDR3 covers 14 residues. CDR1 is SGHTA and CDR2 is FQGNSA in the germline V gene. As DNA, the CDR3 is TGTGCCAGCAGCTTATCCACAGCGGGGATCGGCTACACCTTC. This sequence encodes CASSLSTAGIGYTF.

J is TRBJ2-1 and V is TRBV14; D perhaps matches TRBD2 (6 bases). The length of the CDR3 is 14 residues. Germline V gives CDR1 SGHDN, CDR2 FVKESK. Trimming pared 4 bases from V and 5 bases from J, leaving 12 bases between. The CDR3 coding sequence is TGTGCCAGCAGCCCTTGGACTACCAACAATGAGCAGTTCTTC. It is translated as CASSPWTTNNEQFF.

The chain links TRBV15 to TRBJ1-2, with a weak D call TRBD1 (6 bases). The germline CDR1 and CDR2 sequences are LNHNV and YYDKDF (reference sequence). V shed 5 bases and J shed 5 bases, with 18 bases lying between them. The CDR3 covers 15 residues. The CDR3 DNA sequence: TGTGCCACCAGCCCCCTGGGGGGGGGCGGGTATGGCTACACCTTC. It codes for CATSPLGGGGYGYTF.

V is TRBV5-6 and J is TRBJ1-4, with D perhaps matching TRBD1 (6 bases). V was cut by 0 bases and J by 3 bases, with 12 bases left in between. Germline CDR1 is SGHDT and CDR2 is YYEEEE. This CDR3 is built from 16 residues. The CDR3 DNA follows: TGTGCCAGCAGCTTGGACAGGGCCGGGGCTAATGAAAAACTGTTTTTT. Amino acid sequence: CASSLDRAGANEKLFF.

The J gene is TRBJ2-7, the V gene TRBV7-9; D might be TRBD2 (7 bases). Germline CDR1 SEHNR, CDR2 FQNEAQ (reference sequence). This CDR3 contains 15 residues. Trimming cost V 5 bases and J 0 bases, with 14 bases left between them. CDR3 residues: CASSKGGGISYEQYF. The CDR3 region has the DNA TGTGCCAGCAGCAAGGGGGGGGGTATCTCCTACGAGCAGTACTTC.

The V call is TRBV5-6, the J call TRBJ1-1, with 7 positions matching TRBD1. This CDR3 spans 18 amino acids. After removal of 2 bases from V and 0 bases from J, the junction contained 13 bases not matched to a gene. CDR1 is SGHDT, CDR2 YYEEEE, per germline. The CDR3 sequence: CASSFGQEFNRLNTEAFF. CDR3 nucleotide sequence: TGTGCCAGCAGCTTCGGACAGGAGTTTAACCGATTGAACACTGAAGCTTTCTTT.

V gene TRBV7-2 combines with J gene TRBJ1-2; D is possibly TRBD1 (5 bases). This CDR3 is built from 13 residues. Germline-derived CDR1 and CDR2 are SGHTA and FQGNSA. The V gene lost 5 bases and the J gene lost 6 bases, with 13 bases spanning the gap. CDR3 nucleotide sequence: TGTGCCAGCAGCACCCGGACACAGAATGGCTACACCTTC. This codes for CASSTRTQNGYTF.

The chain carries TRBV2 and TRBJ2-5, with D possibly being TRBD1 (5 bases). The length of the CDR3 is 11 residues. Looked up from germline, CDR1 is SNHLY and CDR2 is FYNNEI. The V end was cut by 8 bases, the J end by 7 bases, with 11 bases between. The CDR3 is CASGAQGTQYF. CDR3 bases: TGTGCCAGCGGGGCCCAGGGGACCCAGTACTTC. The full variable domain, with the rest looked up from reference TRBV2 and TRBJ2-5, is EPEVTQTPSHQVTQMGQEVILRCVPISNHLYFYWYRQILGQKVEFLVSFYNNEISEKSEIFDDQFSVERPDGSNFTLKIRSTKLEDSAMYFCASGAQGTQYFGPGTRLLVL.

This clone has a single count. The chain employs TRBV9 and TRBJ2-3, with D possibly TRBD2 on 7 matching bases. Germline CDR1 SGDLS, CDR2 YYNGEE. This CDR3 comprises 16 residues. The V end was cut by 2 bases, the J end by 4 bases, with 17 bases between. In nucleotides, the CDR3 is TGTGCCAGCAGCGTGACAATGGGGGGGGCGGCAGATACGCAGTATTTT. Its translation is CASSVTMGGAADTQYF.

The J gene is TRBJ1-4, the V gene TRBV25-1; a possible D gene is TRBD1 (6 bases). CDR3 length: 17 residues. The V gene's germline CDR1 is MGHDK and CDR2 SYGVNS. Trimming took off 8 bases at V and 0 bases at J, with 19 bases between the two ends. The CDR3 loop reads CASSTRDKGTTNEKLFF. CDR3 DNA sequence: TGTGCCAGCTCGACCCGGGACAAGGGGACAACTAATGAAAAACTGTTTTTT.